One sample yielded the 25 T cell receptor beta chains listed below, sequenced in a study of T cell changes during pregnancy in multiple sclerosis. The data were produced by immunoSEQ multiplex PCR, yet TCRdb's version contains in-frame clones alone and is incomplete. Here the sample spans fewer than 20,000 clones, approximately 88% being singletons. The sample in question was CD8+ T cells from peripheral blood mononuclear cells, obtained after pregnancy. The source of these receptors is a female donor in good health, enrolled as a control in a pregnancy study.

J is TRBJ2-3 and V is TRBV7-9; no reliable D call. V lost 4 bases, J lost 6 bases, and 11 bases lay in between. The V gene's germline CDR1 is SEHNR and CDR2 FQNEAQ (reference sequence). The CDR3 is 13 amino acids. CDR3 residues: CASSYHVRDTQYF. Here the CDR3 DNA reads TGTGCCAGCAGCTACCACGTGCGGGATACGCAGTATTTT. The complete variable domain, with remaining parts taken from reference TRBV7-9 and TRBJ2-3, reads DTGVSQNPRHKITKRGQNVTFRCDPISEHNRLYWYRQTLGQGPEFLTYFQNEAQLEKSRLLSDRFSAERPKGSFSTLEIQRTEQGDSAMYLCASSYHVRDTQYFGPGTRLTVL.

CDR3 amino acids: CAIRTGGTEAFF. CDR3 coding DNA: TGTGCCATAAGAACAGGGGGGACTGAAGCTTTCTTT. This chain connects TRBV19 to TRBJ1-1, with 8 bases fitting TRBD1. Germline CDR1 LNHDA, CDR2 SQIVND (reference sequence). The CDR3 runs 12 residues. J was trimmed by 5 bases and V by 10 bases; bases with no gene match: 6. Using reference TRBV19 and TRBJ1-1 for the parts outside the CDR3, the full variable domain is DGGITQSPKYLFRKEGQNVTLSCEQNLNHDAMYWYRQDPGQGLRLIYYSQIVNDFQKGDIAEGYSVSREKKESFPLTVTSAQKNPTAFYLCAIRTGGTEAFFGQGTRLTVV.

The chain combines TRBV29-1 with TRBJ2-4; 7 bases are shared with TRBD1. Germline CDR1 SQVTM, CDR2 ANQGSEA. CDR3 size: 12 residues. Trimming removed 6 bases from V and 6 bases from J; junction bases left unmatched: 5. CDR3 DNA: TGCAGCGTAGAGGGACAGCTAAACATTCAGTACTTC. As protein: CSVEGQLNIQYF.

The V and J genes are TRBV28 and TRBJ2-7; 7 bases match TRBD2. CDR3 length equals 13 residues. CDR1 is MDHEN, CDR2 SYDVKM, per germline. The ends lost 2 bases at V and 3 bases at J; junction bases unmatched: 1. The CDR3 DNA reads TGTGCCAGCAGTTTAGGCGGGAGCTACGAGCAGTACTTC. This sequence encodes CASSLGGSYEQYF.

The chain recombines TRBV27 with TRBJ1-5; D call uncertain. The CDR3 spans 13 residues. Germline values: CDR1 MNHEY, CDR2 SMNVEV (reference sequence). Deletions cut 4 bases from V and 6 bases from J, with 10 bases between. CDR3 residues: CASSWRGGQPQHF. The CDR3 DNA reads TGTGCCAGCAGTTGGAGAGGAGGTCAGCCCCAGCATTTT.

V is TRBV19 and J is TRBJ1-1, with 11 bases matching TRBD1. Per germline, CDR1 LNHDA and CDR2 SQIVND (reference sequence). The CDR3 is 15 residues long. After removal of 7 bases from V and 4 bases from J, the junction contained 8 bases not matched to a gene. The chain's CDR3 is CASTVDRGRFTEAFF. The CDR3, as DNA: TGTGCCAGTACCGTGGACAGGGGGCGATTCACTGAAGCTTTCTTT.

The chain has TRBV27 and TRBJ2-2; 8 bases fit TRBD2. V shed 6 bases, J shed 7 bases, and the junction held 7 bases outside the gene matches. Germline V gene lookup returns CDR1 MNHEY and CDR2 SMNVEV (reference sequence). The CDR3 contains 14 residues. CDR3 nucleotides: TGTGCCAGCAGGCCGCGGGGGGCGAGCGGGGAGCTGTTTTTT. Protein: CASRPRGASGELFF.

CDR3 nucleotides: TGTGCCAGTAGTCCCCTTTCTCCGGGGAATGGAAACACCATATATTTT. It is translated as CASSPLSPGNGNTIYF. This chain uses TRBV19 with TRBJ1-3, with D unclear. CDR3 size: 16 residues. Between the trimmed V and J ends, which lost 5 bases and 3 bases, there was a span of 17 bases. CDR1 is LNHDA and CDR2 is SQIVND in the germline V gene (reference sequence).

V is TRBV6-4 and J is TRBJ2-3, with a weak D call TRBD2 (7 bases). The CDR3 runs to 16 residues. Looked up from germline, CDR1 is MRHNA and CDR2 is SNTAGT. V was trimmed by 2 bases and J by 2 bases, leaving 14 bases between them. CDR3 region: CASSDGGGGTTDTQYF. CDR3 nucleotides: TGTGCCAGCAGTGACGGAGGGGGGGGCACCACAGATACGCAGTATTTT.

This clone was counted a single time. In DNA, the CDR3 is TGTGCCAGCAGCAGGGGGAATGAGCAGTTCTTC. Residues: CASSRGNEQFF. This chain connects TRBV6-5 to TRBJ2-1, with 7 bases matching TRBD1. Germline CDR1 MNHEY, CDR2 SVGAGI. J gave up 7 bases and V 6 bases, and 0 bases lay outside the gene matches. The CDR3 length is 11 residues.

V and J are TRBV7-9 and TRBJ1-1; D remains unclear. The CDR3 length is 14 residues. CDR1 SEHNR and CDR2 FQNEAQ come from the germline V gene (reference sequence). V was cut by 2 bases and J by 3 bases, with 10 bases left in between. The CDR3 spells CASSLSPADTEAFF. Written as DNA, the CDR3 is TGTGCCAGCAGCTTAAGCCCCGCGGACACTGAAGCTTTCTTT.

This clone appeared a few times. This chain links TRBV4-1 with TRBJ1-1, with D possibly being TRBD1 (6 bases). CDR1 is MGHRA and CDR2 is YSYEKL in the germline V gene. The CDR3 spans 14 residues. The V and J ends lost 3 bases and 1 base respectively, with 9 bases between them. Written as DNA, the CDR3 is TGCGCCAGCAGCCAGCCGGGACAGAACACTGAAGCTTTCTTT. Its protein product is CASSQPGQNTEAFF.

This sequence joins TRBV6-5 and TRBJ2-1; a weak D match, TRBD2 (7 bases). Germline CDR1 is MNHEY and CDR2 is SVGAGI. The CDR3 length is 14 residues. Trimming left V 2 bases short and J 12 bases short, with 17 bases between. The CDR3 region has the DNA TGTGCCAGCAGTTACGGGGGGGCTGACGATGCGCAGTTCTTC. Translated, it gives CASSYGGADDAQFF.

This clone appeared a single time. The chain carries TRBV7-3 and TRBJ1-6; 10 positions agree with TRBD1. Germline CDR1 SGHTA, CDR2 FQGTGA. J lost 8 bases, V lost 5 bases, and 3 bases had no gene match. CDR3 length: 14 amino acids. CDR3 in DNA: TGTGCCAGCAGCCTGGGACAGGGGTATTCACCCCTCCACTTT. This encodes CASSLGQGYSPLHF.

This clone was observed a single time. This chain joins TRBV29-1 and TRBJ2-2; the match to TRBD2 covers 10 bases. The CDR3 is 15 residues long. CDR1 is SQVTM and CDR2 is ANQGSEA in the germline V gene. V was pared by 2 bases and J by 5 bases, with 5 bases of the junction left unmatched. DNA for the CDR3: TGCAGCGTTGAATTAGCGGGGGGCTGGACCGGGGAGCTGTTTTTT. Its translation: CSVELAGGWTGELFF.

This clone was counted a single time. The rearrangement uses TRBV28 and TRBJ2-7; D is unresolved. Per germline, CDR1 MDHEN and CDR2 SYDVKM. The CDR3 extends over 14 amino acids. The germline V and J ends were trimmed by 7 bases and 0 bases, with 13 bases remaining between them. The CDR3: CASTLVGGSYEQYF. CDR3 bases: TGTGCCAGCACCCTGGTTGGCGGCTCCTACGAGCAGTACTTC.

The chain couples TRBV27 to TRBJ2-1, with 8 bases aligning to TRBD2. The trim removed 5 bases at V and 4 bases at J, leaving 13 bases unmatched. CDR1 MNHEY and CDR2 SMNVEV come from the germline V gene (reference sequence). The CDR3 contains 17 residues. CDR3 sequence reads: CASSPLAGPKHYNEQFF. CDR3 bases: TGTGCCAGCAGTCCTTTAGCGGGACCAAAACATTACAATGAGCAGTTCTTC.

In DNA form, the CDR3 reads TGTGCCAGCAGCCGATGGGGGGGCACTGAAGCTTTCTTT. Protein sequence: CASSRWGGTEAFF. V and J are TRBV5-6 and TRBJ1-1; a weak D match, TRBD1 (5 bases). The CDR3 runs to 13 residues. Germline V CDR1 and CDR2: SGHDT, YYEEEE. The ends were cut back, 4 bases at V and 4 bases at J, with 11 bases in the middle. Based on the CDR3 plus reference TRBV5-6 and TRBJ1-1, the full variable domain is DAGVTQSPTHLIKTRGQQVTLRCSPKSGHDTVSWYQQALGQGPQFIFQYYEEEERQRGNFPDRFSGHQFPNYSSELNVNALLLGDSALYLCASSRWGGTEAFFGQGTRLTVV.

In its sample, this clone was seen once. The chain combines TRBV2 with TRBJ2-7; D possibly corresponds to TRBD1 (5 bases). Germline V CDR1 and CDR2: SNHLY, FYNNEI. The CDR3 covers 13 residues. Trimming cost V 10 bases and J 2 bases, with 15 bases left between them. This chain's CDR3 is CATVAGSAYEQYF. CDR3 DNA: TGTGCCACCGTGGCAGGGTCGGCCTACGAGCAGTACTTC. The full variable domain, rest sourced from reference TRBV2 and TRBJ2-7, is EPEVTQTPSHQVTQMGQEVILRCVPISNHLYFYWYRQILGQKVEFLVSFYNNEISEKSEIFDDQFSVERPDGSNFTLKIRSTKLEDSAMYFCATVAGSAYEQYFGPGTRLTVT.

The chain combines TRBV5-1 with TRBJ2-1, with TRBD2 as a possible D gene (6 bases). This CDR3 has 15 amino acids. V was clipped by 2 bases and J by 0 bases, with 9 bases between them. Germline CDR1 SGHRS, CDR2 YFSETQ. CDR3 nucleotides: TGCGCCAGCAGCTTAGGACTAAGCTCCTACAATGAGCAGTTCTTC. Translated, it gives CASSLGLSSYNEQFF.

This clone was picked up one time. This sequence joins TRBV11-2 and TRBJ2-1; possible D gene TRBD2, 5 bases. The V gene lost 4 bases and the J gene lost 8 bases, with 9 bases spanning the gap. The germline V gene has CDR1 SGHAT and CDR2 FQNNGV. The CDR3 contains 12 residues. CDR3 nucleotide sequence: TGTGCCAGCAGCTCCGGAGGCCATGAGCAGTTCTTC. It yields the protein CASSSGGHEQFF. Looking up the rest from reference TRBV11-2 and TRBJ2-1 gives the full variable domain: EAGVAQSPRYKIIEKRQSVAFWCNPISGHATLYWYQQILGQGPKLLIQFQNNGVVDDSQLPKDRFSAERLKGVDSTLKIQPAKLEDSAVYLCASSSGGHEQFFGPGTRLTVL.

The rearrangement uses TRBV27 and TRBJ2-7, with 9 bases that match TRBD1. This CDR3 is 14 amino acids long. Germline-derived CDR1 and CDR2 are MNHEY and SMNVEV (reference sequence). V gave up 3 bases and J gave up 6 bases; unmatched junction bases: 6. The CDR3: CASSFLGTGPEQYF. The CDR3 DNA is TGTGCCAGCAGTTTCCTCGGGACAGGGCCCGAGCAGTACTTC.

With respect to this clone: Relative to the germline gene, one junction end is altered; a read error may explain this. CDR3 nucleotide sequence: TGTGCTAGCAGCTTAAATAGCGGGGGAAACAATGAGCAGTTCTTC. It is translated as CASSLNSGGNNEQFF. The J gene is TRBJ2-1, the V gene TRBV7-7; 9 bases match TRBD2. The CDR3 contains 15 residues. Germline loops: CDR1 SSHAT, CDR2 FNYEAQ (reference sequence).

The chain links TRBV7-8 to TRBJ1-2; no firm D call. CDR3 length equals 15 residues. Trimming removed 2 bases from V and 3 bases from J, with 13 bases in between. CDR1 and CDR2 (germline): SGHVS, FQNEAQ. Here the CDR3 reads CASSLSAGLDYGYTF. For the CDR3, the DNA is TGTGCCAGCAGCTTATCGGCAGGATTGGACTATGGCTACACCTTC. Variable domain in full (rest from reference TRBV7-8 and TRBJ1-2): GAGVSQSPRYKVAKRGQDVALRCDPISGHVSLFWYQQALGQGPEFLTYFQNEAQLDKSGLPSDRFFAERPEGSVSTLKIQRTQQEDSAVYLCASSLSAGLDYGYTFGSGTRLTVV.

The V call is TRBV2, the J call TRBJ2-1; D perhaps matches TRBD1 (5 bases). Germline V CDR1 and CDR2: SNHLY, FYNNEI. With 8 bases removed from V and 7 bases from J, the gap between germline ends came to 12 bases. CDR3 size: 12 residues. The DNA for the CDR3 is TGTGCCAGCGTAGACAGACCAAATGAGCAGTTCTTC. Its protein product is CASVDRPNEQFF.